A single sample gave rise to the 26 T cell receptor beta chains below, sequenced in a study of blood T cell repertoires in COVID-19. TCRdb's table, derived via immunoSEQ multiplex PCR, lists solely in-frame clones and lacks some. The sample has 120,000 to 150,000 clones; about 80% are singletons. Material: PBMCs or T cells enriched from blood (not recorded which). These TCRs come from a man aged 50-60 years in a cohort exposed to, infected with or recovered from COVID-19 (not recorded which).

The V call is TRBV19, the J call TRBJ1-4; tentatively, D is TRBD1 (5 bases). The V gene's germline CDR1 is LNHDA and CDR2 SQIVND (reference sequence). The CDR3 extends over 13 amino acids. V gave up 5 bases and J gave up 8 bases, with 12 bases separating them. The CDR3, as DNA: TGTGCCAGTAGTCCGGGACTGGAAGAAAAACTGTTTTTT. This gives the protein CASSPGLEEKLFF.

This clone appeared once. The gene calls are TRBV7-9 and TRBJ1-4, with 9 nucleotides matching TRBD1. J was trimmed by 8 bases and V by 5 bases; bases with no gene match: 15. CDR1 SEHNR and CDR2 FQNEAQ come from the germline V gene (reference sequence). The CDR3 is 17 amino acids. The CDR3 region has the DNA TGTGCCAGCAGCCACCAGGGTGAACAGGGGGCCAGGGAAAAACTGTTTTTT. Encoded protein: CASSHQGEQGAREKLFF. Full variable domain (remainder filled in from reference TRBV7-9 and TRBJ1-4): DTGVSQNPRHKITKRGQNVTFRCDPISEHNRLYWYRQTLGQGPEFLTYFQNEAQLEKSRLLSDRFSAERPKGSFSTLEIQRTEQGDSAMYLCASSHQGEQGAREKLFFGSGTQLSVL.

V and J are TRBV5-1 and TRBJ1-2; D remains ambiguous. CDR1 is SGHRS and CDR2 is YFSETQ in the germline V gene. V was cut by 2 bases and J by 0 bases, with 5 bases left in between. This CDR3 has 13 residues. The CDR3, as DNA: TGCGCCAGCAGCTTCCCTACTAACTATGGCTACACCTTC. Protein product: CASSFPTNYGYTF.

The chain links TRBV9 to TRBJ2-5; D is perhaps TRBD1 (5 bases). Trimming removed 5 bases from V and 3 bases from J, with 17 bases in between. Germline-derived CDR1 and CDR2 are SGDLS and YYNGEE. This CDR3 spans 15 amino acids. The CDR3 spells CASSPSRQREETQYF. DNA for the CDR3: TGTGCCAGCAGTCCTAGTAGACAGAGAGAAGAGACCCAGTACTTC.

The gene calls are TRBV5-6 and TRBJ1-4; 8 nucleotides align to TRBD1. Per germline, CDR1 SGHDT and CDR2 YYEEEE. This CDR3 comprises 17 residues. V was clipped by 5 bases and J by 3 bases; unmatched bases: 12. The CDR3 DNA reads as TGTGCCAGCAGAATCTGGGCCAGGGGGCGGCCTAATGAAAAACTGTTTTTT. The encoded protein is CASRIWARGRPNEKLFF.

This clone showed up just once. The CDR3 DNA reads as TGCGCCAGCAGCTTGGTGGGAGGCCGCGGAGGCACCGGGGAGCTGTTTTTT. Amino acid sequence: CASSLVGGRGGTGELFF. The rearrangement links TRBV5-1 to TRBJ2-2, with D possibly being TRBD2 (6 bases). V lost 0 bases and J lost 4, with 16 bases in between. Germline assignment: CDR1 SGHRS and CDR2 YFSETQ. The CDR3 is 17 residues long.

The chain employs TRBV18 and TRBJ2-3; D gene unclear. This CDR3 has 14 residues. V was clipped by 3 bases and J by 11 bases, with 18 bases between them. CDR1 and CDR2 (germline): KGHSH, LQKENI. The CDR3, as DNA: TGTGCCAGCTCACCTTTCCAATCGTCCCTAGAGCAGTATTTT. This translates into CASSPFQSSLEQYF.

The chain employs TRBV5-1 and TRBJ2-3; perhaps TRBD2 as D (5 bases). CDR1 SGHRS and CDR2 YFSETQ come from the germline V gene. The CDR3 spans 15 residues. Between the trimmed V and J ends, which lost 0 bases and 6 bases, there was a span of 14 bases. The DNA for the CDR3 is TGCGCCAGCAGCTTGGCTCCCCGGGGTCATGATACGCAGTATTTT. This sequence encodes CASSLAPRGHDTQYF. Full variable domain (remainder filled in from reference TRBV5-1 and TRBJ2-3): KAGVTQTPRYLIKTRGQQVTLSCSPISGHRSVSWYQQTPGQGLQFLFEYFSETQRNKGNFPGRFSGRQFSNSRSEMNVSTLELGDSALYLCASSLAPRGHDTQYFGPGTRLTVL.

The gene calls are TRBV5-1 and TRBJ2-7; D gene ambiguous. The CDR3 loop spans 13 amino acids. Trimming removed 1 base from V and 0 bases from J, with 5 bases in between. Per germline, CDR1 SGHRS and CDR2 YFSETQ. The DNA for the CDR3 is TGCGCCAGCAGCTTGACAGACTCCTACGAGCAGTACTTC. Protein product: CASSLTDSYEQYF.

V usage is TRBV18 and J usage is TRBJ1-6; TRBD1 aligns across 7 bases. CDR1 KGHSH and CDR2 LQKENI come from the germline V gene. V shed 6 bases and J 9 bases; nucleotides not matched to a gene: 17. The CDR3 has 17 residues. CDR3 sequence: CASSRMGQPQQGSPLHF. The CDR3 DNA reads TGTGCCAGCTCTCGCATGGGACAGCCGCAGCAGGGTTCACCCCTCCACTTT.

This chain links TRBV16 with TRBJ2-1, with D hard to call. The CDR3 is made up of 12 amino acids. V lost 4 bases and J 8 bases, leaving 9 bases between the germline ends. CDR1 is KGHSY and CDR2 is FQNENV in the germline V gene. The CDR3 nucleotides are TGTGCCAGCAGCCTTCTGGCCGATGAGCAGTTCTTC. Translated, it gives CASSLLADEQFF.

The chain uses TRBV3-1 (or the pseudogene TRBV3-2) and TRBJ2-7; TRBD2 agrees at 13 bases. CDR1 is LGHDT and CDR2 is YNNKEL in the germline V gene (reference sequence). The trim removed 4 bases at V and 3 bases at J, leaving 6 bases unmatched. The CDR3 is 16 residues long. In nucleotides, the CDR3 is TGTGCCAGCAGCCCTCTTGGACTAGCGGGAGACTACGAGCAGTACTTC. Translation gives CASSPLGLAGDYEQYF.

In its sample, this clone was seen a few times. The rearrangement uses TRBV27 and TRBJ2-5; D gene uncertain. The CDR3 loop spans 14 amino acids. Looked up from germline, CDR1 is MNHEY and CDR2 is SMNVEV (reference sequence). The V end was cut by 4 bases, the J end by 0 bases, with 9 bases between. The DNA of the CDR3 is TGTGCCAGCAGTTATGGGCAATACCAAGAGACCCAGTACTTC. It specifies CASSYGQYQETQYF.

The chain recombines TRBV5-4 with TRBJ1-3; D is possibly TRBD1 (6 bases). This CDR3 is 16 amino acids long. Trimming stripped 4 bases from V and 0 bases from J, with 14 bases between. In germline, CDR1 is SGHNT, CDR2 YYREEE (reference sequence). CDR3 bases: TGTGCCAGCAGCCGAGGTGGACAGTACTCTGGAAACACCATATATTTT. Its protein product is CASSRGGQYSGNTIYF.

This clone was recorded a few times. V is TRBV28 and J is TRBJ2-7; D might be TRBD2 (6 bases). Trimming took 7 bases from V and 7 from J, leaving 17 bases between them. Germline values: CDR1 MDHEN, CDR2 SYDVKM. The CDR3 is 13 amino acids. CDR3 region: CASTTGLPFEQYF. The CDR3 nucleotides are TGTGCCAGCACCACGGGACTCCCATTTGAGCAGTACTTC.

The gene calls are TRBV19 and TRBJ2-3; possible D gene TRBD2, 5 bases. CDR1 and CDR2 (germline): LNHDA, SQIVND (reference sequence). The CDR3 is 14 residues long. V was cut by 3 bases and J by 4 bases, with 11 bases left in between. The CDR3 DNA reads TGTGCCAGTAGTATGCCGGGTAGCGCAGATACGCAGTATTTT. Residues: CASSMPGSADTQYF.

The J gene is TRBJ2-3, the V gene TRBV18, with no clear D. The CDR3 runs 14 residues. Germline CDR1 is KGHSH and CDR2 is LQKENI. The V end lost 3 bases, the J end lost 0 bases, and 7 bases lay between the germline ends. CDR3 region: CASSPQVSTDTQYF. The CDR3 DNA sequence: TGTGCCAGCTCACCGCAGGTGAGCACAGATACGCAGTATTTT. Full variable domain (remainder filled in from reference TRBV18 and TRBJ2-3): NAGVMQNPRHLVRRRGQEARLRCSPMKGHSHVYWYRQLPEEGLKFMVYLQKENIIDESGMPKERFSAEFPKEGPSILRIQQVVRGDSAAYFCASSPQVSTDTQYFGPGTRLTVL.

The chain combines TRBV10-3 with TRBJ2-2, with a tentative D call TRBD2 (6 bases). CDR1 ENHRY and CDR2 SYGVKD come from the germline V gene. V was pared by 0 bases and J by 0 bases, with 14 bases between. This CDR3 spans 18 amino acids. CDR3 residues: CAISESEGSLSNTGELFF. The CDR3 DNA sequence: TGTGCCATCAGTGAGTCGGAGGGCAGCCTATCGAACACCGGGGAGCTGTTTTTT.

This rearrangement joins TRBV5-1 to TRBJ2-3; TRBD2 matches at 9 bases. The CDR3 covers 15 residues. The ends lost 1 base at V and 0 bases at J; junction bases unmatched: 0. Germline CDR1 SGHRS, CDR2 YFSETQ. The CDR3 loop is CASSLTSGSTDTQYF. The CDR3 bases are TGCGCCAGCAGCTTGACTAGCGGGAGCACAGATACGCAGTATTTT.

The V call is TRBV19, the J call TRBJ2-1, with D tentatively TRBD1 (5 bases). The germline V gene has CDR1 LNHDA and CDR2 SQIVND (reference sequence). The CDR3 is 13 amino acids. With 6 bases removed from V and 9 bases from J, the gap between germline ends came to 15 bases. CDR3 DNA: TGTGCCAGTAGCAACCTTCAGGGATTTGAGCAGTTCTTC. Translating it yields CASSNLQGFEQFF. Based on the CDR3 plus reference TRBV19 and TRBJ2-1, the full variable domain is DGGITQSPKYLFRKEGQNVTLSCEQNLNHDAMYWYRQDPGQGLRLIYYSQIVNDFQKGDIAEGYSVSREKKESFPLTVTSAQKNPTAFYLCASSNLQGFEQFFGPGTRLTVL.

The V and J genes are TRBV5-1 and TRBJ2-7, with 9 nucleotides matching TRBD2. J was trimmed by 5 bases and V by 0 bases; bases with no gene match: 6. CDR1 and CDR2 (germline): SGHRS, YFSETQ. The CDR3 is made up of 15 amino acids. In nucleotides, the CDR3 is TGCGCCAGCAGCTTGGCCGGCGGGAGGGCCCACGAGCAGTACTTC. Translating gives CASSLAGGRAHEQYF.

V usage is TRBV14 and J usage is TRBJ2-5, with TRBD1 matching over 9 bases. The CDR3 length is 16 residues. V was clipped by 2 bases and J by 3 bases; unmatched bases: 7. In germline, CDR1 is SGHDN, CDR2 FVKESK. The CDR3 DNA sequence: TGTGCCAGCAGCCAATTGGGGACAGGGAAAAAAGAGACCCAGTACTTC. Translated: CASSQLGTGKKETQYF.

The rearrangement joins TRBV21-1 to TRBJ2-7; the D call in the table, TRBD2, was not verified against the DNA. TRBV21-1 is classified as a pseudogene. The CDR3 sequence is 14 residues long. CDR3 nucleotide sequence: TGTGCCAGCCCTGGGACTAGCGGGAGCGGGGAGCAGTACTTC. Translated: CASPGTSGSGEQYF.

This clone was counted between two and nine times. The rearrangement joins TRBV19 to TRBJ2-7, with D possibly being TRBD1 (6 bases). Germline CDR1 reads LNHDA; CDR2 reads SQIVND (reference sequence). V shed 3 bases and J shed 3 bases, with 15 bases lying between them. The CDR3 has 15 residues. The DNA for the CDR3 is TGTGCCAGTAGTATGGGTAGGGCAGGGGACTACGAGCAGTACTTC. Translated, it gives CASSMGRAGDYEQYF.

The chain links TRBV5-1 to TRBJ1-5, with 8 positions matching TRBD1. Trimming took 0 bases from V and 4 from J; bases not matched to a gene: 3. The CDR3 spans 15 residues. Germline V lookup: CDR1 SGHRS, CDR2 YFSETQ. The CDR3 DNA follows: TGCGCCAGCAGCTTGGACGGACAGGGTAATCAGCCCCAGCATTTT. It translates to CASSLDGQGNQPQHF.

This clone was observed a few times. CDR3 in DNA: TGCAGCGTTGAAGGGGGGCGACTCCCTCCTAACGAGCAGTACTTC. Translated, it gives CSVEGGRLPPNEQYF. The chain recombines TRBV29-1 with TRBJ2-7; weak D call: TRBD1 (6 bases). The germline gives CDR1 SQVTM, CDR2 ANQGSEA. V dropped 1 base and J dropped 5 bases, with 18 bases sitting between them. The CDR3 consists of 15 residues.